This paragraph reports one TCR beta chain. This entry belongs to a study of CD8 T cells in Susac syndrome. RNA in amounts of about 0.45 to 1 ug was reverse transcribed with random hexamers. Amplification of TCR beta CDR3 across 54 Vbeta and 13 Jbeta was performed with immunoSEQ multiplex PCR. TCRdb re-called the immunoSEQ multiplex PCR reads with MiXCR, one entry per CDR3 protein. This table has approximately 150,000 distinct CDR3 sequences, about 92% appearing once. The V gene's germline CDR1 is DFQATT and CDR2 SNEGSKA (reference sequence). This CDR3 is built from 12 residues. V shed 5 bases and J shed 3 bases, with 9 bases lying between them.

The origin of this receptor is a human donor in good health. The chain joins TRBV20-1 to TRBJ2-3; no clear D. Sequences were obtained from CD4+ T cells from PBMCs. CDR3 nucleotide sequence: TGCAGTGCTTCGGACCAAACAGATACGCAGTATTTT. Protein product: CSASDQTDTQYF.